One and the same sample provided the 22 T cell receptor beta chains below, sequenced in a study of blood T cell repertoires in COVID-19. Generated by immunoSEQ multiplex PCR, the TCRdb table keeps only in-frame clones and is missing some. This sample has more than 110,000 clones, with 85% found just once. Specimen: peripheral blood. The receptors originated from a man aged 50-60 years with acute or convalescent COVID-19.

The rearrangement uses TRBV7-9 and TRBJ1-4, with a tentative D call TRBD1 (6 bases). This CDR3 is 15 amino acids long. The germline CDR1 and CDR2 sequences are SEHNR and FQNEAQ (reference sequence). Trimming shortened V by 1 base and J by 13 bases, and 19 bases separated the two germline ends. CDR3 region: CASSLEVGGLRSLFF. CDR3 DNA: TGTGCCAGCAGCTTAGAGGTGGGGGGGCTCCGGTCACTGTTTTTT.

The chain is built from TRBV2 and TRBJ2-1; 8 bases map to TRBD2. Germline V gene data show CDR1 as SNHLY and CDR2 as FYNNEI. The CDR3 sequence is 16 residues long. V gave up 6 bases and J gave up 6 bases; unmatched junction bases: 13. CDR3 sequence: CASSPTVGLGINEQFF. CDR3 in DNA: TGTGCCAGCAGCCCGACGGTGGGACTAGGCATCAATGAGCAGTTCTTC.

The table lists this clone with a count of one. The gene calls are TRBV5-4 and TRBJ1-1; perhaps TRBD1 as D (5 bases). This CDR3 region has 12 residues. Germline assignment: CDR1 SGHNT and CDR2 YYREEE (reference sequence). The ends were cut back, 2 bases at V and 6 bases at J, with 8 bases in the middle. The CDR3 reads CASSFGRAEAFF. The CDR3 DNA follows: TGTGCCAGCAGCTTCGGCAGGGCTGAAGCTTTCTTT.

The V gene is TRBV14, the J gene TRBJ1-2; D gene uncertain. Germline CDR1 and CDR2: SGHDN and FVKESK. V was pared by 3 bases and J by 5 bases, with 10 bases between. The CDR3 loop spans 13 amino acids. Written as DNA, the CDR3 is TGTGCCAGCAGCCAGGGCCAGGATTATGGCTACACCTTC. Translation: CASSQGQDYGYTF. Drawing the rest from reference TRBV14 and TRBJ1-2, the complete variable domain is EAGVTQFPSHSVIEKGQTVTLRCDPISGHDNLYWYRRVMGKEIKFLLHFVKESKQDESGMPNNRFLAERTGGTYSTLKVQPAELEDSGVYFCASSQGQDYGYTFGSGTRLTVV.

The chain uses TRBV7-8 and TRBJ2-1; possibly TRBD2 for D (5 bases). V was cut by 5 bases and J by 3 bases, with 20 bases left in between. CDR1 and CDR2 (germline): SGHVS, FQNEAQ. The CDR3 loop spans 17 amino acids. The DNA of the CDR3 is TGTGCCAGCAGCGCTCTCAAGGTTGCGGAGGTCTACAATGAGCAGTTCTTC. Translation: CASSALKVAEVYNEQFF.

This clone showed up just a few times. The chain links TRBV9 to TRBJ2-3, with D maybe TRBD1 (6 bases). Germline V gene sequence: CDR1 SGDLS, CDR2 YYNGEE. The V end was cut by 5 bases, the J end by 0 bases, with 7 bases between. The CDR3 runs 13 residues. CDR3 amino acids: CASRGHSTDTQYF. The CDR3, as DNA: TGTGCCAGCAGGGGACATAGCACAGATACGCAGTATTTT.

CDR3 sequence: CASSLNPGQGAWTGELFF. CDR3 DNA sequence: TGTGCCAGCAGCCTCAATCCGGGACAGGGGGCATGGACCGGGGAGCTGTTTTTT. This rearrangement joins TRBV16 to TRBJ2-2, with TRBD1 identical over 12 bases. The V segment lost 4 bases and the J segment 5 bases; nucleotides outside the gene matches: 11. Germline loops: CDR1 KGHSY, CDR2 FQNENV. The CDR3 runs to 18 residues.

The chain joins TRBV5-1 to TRBJ1-2; a possible D gene is TRBD1 (5 bases). There are 17 residues in the CDR3. CDR1 is SGHRS, CDR2 YFSETQ, per germline. Trimming pared 4 bases from V and 2 bases from J, leaving 21 bases between. CDR3 loop: CASSARDVGAGNYGYTF. The CDR3 bases are TGCGCCAGCAGCGCCCGGGACGTCGGGGCGGGAAACTATGGCTACACCTTC.

This sequence joins TRBV9 and TRBJ2-1, with 7 bases aligning to TRBD2. The CDR3 spans 17 residues. Germline CDR1 SGDLS, CDR2 YYNGEE. V lost 4 bases, J lost 0 bases, and 10 bases stayed unmatched. CDR3: CASSLRRGGNSYNEQFF. The CDR3 DNA is TGTGCCAGCAGCCTCCGTAGGGGAGGGAACTCCTACAATGAGCAGTTCTTC.

The V call is TRBV15, the J call TRBJ1-6; 10 bases are a match to TRBD1. The CDR3 runs to 14 residues. The germline V gene has CDR1 LNHNV and CDR2 YYDKDF (reference sequence). The V and J ends lost 5 bases and 9 bases, in that order; junction bases with no gene match: 4. This chain's CDR3 is CATSARDRGSPLHF. The CDR3 DNA sequence: TGTGCCACCAGCGCCCGGGACAGGGGTTCACCCCTCCACTTT.

This clone is a singleton in its sample. V is TRBV3-1 (or the pseudogene TRBV3-2) and J is TRBJ2-5, with D hard to call. Trimming took off 2 bases at V and 0 bases at J, with 4 bases between the two ends. Germline CDR1 and CDR2: LGHDT and YNNKEL (reference sequence). The CDR3 length is 13 residues. The CDR3 loop reads CASSQSYQETQYF. In DNA, the CDR3 is TGTGCCAGCAGCCAATCCTACCAAGAGACCCAGTACTTC.

CDR3 sequence reads: CASSQTVASGNTIYF. DNA of the CDR3: TGTGCCAGCAGCCAGACAGTGGCCTCTGGAAACACCATATATTTT. V is TRBV5-4 and J is TRBJ1-3, with D tentatively TRBD1 (5 bases). Trimming took off 4 bases at V and 0 bases at J, with 11 bases between the two ends. This CDR3 has 15 residues. Germline loops: CDR1 SGHNT, CDR2 YYREEE (reference sequence).

The V and J genes are TRBV11-2 and TRBJ1-1, with no clear D. CDR1 is SGHAT and CDR2 is FQNNGV in the germline V gene. The CDR3 has 12 amino acids. V was pared by 5 bases and J by 6 bases, with 10 bases between. The CDR3 DNA reads TGTGCCAGCAGCCCCCACTACGCTGAAGCTTTCTTT. It encodes CASSPHYAEAFF.

This clone was recorded once. The rearrangement links TRBV27 to TRBJ2-7, with a tentative D call TRBD2 (6 bases). The length of the CDR3 is 11 residues. Germline V gene lookup returns CDR1 MNHEY and CDR2 SMNVEV (reference sequence). Trimming took 5 bases from V and 6 from J, leaving 8 bases between them. The CDR3 loop reads CASSMRGEQYF. Written as DNA, the CDR3 is TGTGCCAGCAGTATGCGGGGCGAGCAGTACTTC.

CDR3 nucleotides: TGTGCCACCAGCCCATCAGTTAATGAAAAACTGTTTTTT. As protein: CATSPSVNEKLFF. The chain uses TRBV15 and TRBJ1-4; D is undetermined. This CDR3 spans 13 amino acids. From germline, CDR1 is LNHNV and CDR2 YYDKDF (reference sequence). V lost 5 bases, J lost 4 bases, and 8 bases lay in between.

V and J are TRBV10-3 and TRBJ1-2; possible D gene TRBD1, 6 bases. CDR3 length: 13 residues. The germline V gene has CDR1 ENHRY and CDR2 SYGVKD. V shed 4 bases and J shed 7 bases, with 13 bases lying between them. CDR3 in DNA: TGTGCCATCAGTGCTTCAGGGGCAGGTGGCTACACCTTC. Translating it yields CAISASGAGGYTF.

The rearrangement joins TRBV6-5 to TRBJ1-1; TRBD1 is a possible D gene (6 bases). This CDR3 is built from 14 residues. The germline V gene encodes CDR1 MNHEY and CDR2 SVGAGI. Trimming left V 6 bases short and J 1 base short, with 12 bases between. This chain's CDR3 is CASRPQGKNTEAFF. DNA for the CDR3: TGTGCCAGCAGGCCACAGGGCAAGAACACTGAAGCTTTCTTT.

The J gene is TRBJ2-7, the V gene TRBV19, with 12 bases identical to TRBD2. The ends lost 9 bases at V and 2 bases at J; junction bases unmatched: 8. The CDR3 runs 15 residues. CDR1 is LNHDA, CDR2 SQIVND, per germline (reference sequence). The CDR3 sequence: CASQPRLAGAYEQYF. CDR3 in DNA: TGTGCCAGCCAACCCCGACTAGCGGGAGCCTACGAGCAGTACTTC.

The chain joins TRBV19 to TRBJ2-1; 10 bases line up with TRBD2. CDR1 is LNHDA and CDR2 is SQIVND in the germline V gene (reference sequence). The trim removed 5 bases at V and 7 bases at J, leaving 8 bases unmatched. The CDR3 contains 15 residues. As DNA, the CDR3 is TGTGCCAGTAGTGAGATTAGCGGGAGGATGAATGAGCAGTTCTTC. Its translation is CASSEISGRMNEQFF.

This clone was observed a handful of times. The chain joins TRBV10-3 to TRBJ1-4; D gene ambiguous. The germline gives CDR1 ENHRY, CDR2 SYGVKD. V shed 0 bases and J shed 3 bases, with 11 bases lying between them. This CDR3 has 16 amino acids. As DNA, the CDR3 is TGTGCCATCAGTGAGTCGAGATGGGAGGCTAATGAAAAACTGTTTTTT. Its translation: CAISESRWEANEKLFF.

A few counts support this clone. CDR3 coding DNA: TGTGCCACCAGCAGCCAGGGTGACTATGGCTACACCTTC. It codes for CATSSQGDYGYTF. The chain employs TRBV15 and TRBJ1-2, with D possibly TRBD1 on 5 matching bases. Germline assignment: CDR1 LNHNV and CDR2 YYDKDF (reference sequence). The V end lost 3 bases, the J end lost 3 bases, and 8 bases lay between the germline ends. The CDR3 totals 13 residues.

With respect to this clone: At one boundary the junction diverges from the germline segment, which might be a read error. The chain carries TRBV15 and TRBJ1-4, with D unclear. The germline gives CDR1 LNHNV, CDR2 YYDKDF (reference sequence). This CDR3 comprises 12 residues. CDR3 DNA sequence: TGTGCCACCAGCAGAGATCTAAGCGGGCGAAGTTTT. This gives the protein CATSRDLSGRSF.